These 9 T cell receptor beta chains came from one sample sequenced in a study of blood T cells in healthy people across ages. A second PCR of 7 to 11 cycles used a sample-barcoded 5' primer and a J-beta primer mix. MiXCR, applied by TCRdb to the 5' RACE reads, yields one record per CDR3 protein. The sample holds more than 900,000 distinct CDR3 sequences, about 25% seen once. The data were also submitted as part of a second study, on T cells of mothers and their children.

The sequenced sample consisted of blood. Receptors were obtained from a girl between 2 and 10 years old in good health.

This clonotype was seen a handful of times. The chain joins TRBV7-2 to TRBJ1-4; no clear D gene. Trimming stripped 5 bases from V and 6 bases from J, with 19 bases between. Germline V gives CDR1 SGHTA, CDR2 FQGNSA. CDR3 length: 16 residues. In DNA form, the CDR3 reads TGTGCCAGCAGCCCCATTTTCGGGGAGAATTATGAAAAACTGTTTTTT. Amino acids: CASSPIFGENYEKLFF. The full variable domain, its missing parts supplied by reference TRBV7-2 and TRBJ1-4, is GAGVSQSPSNKVTEKGKDVELRCDPISGHTALYWYRQSLGQGLEFLIYFQGNSAPDKSGLPSDRFSAERTGGSVSTLTIQRTQQEDSAVYLCASSPIFGENYEKLFFGSGTQLSVL.

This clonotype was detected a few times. For the CDR3, the DNA is TGTGCCAGCAGCTCCCCCTTGAGCACAGGGGGTGAGGATGAGCAGTTCTTC. Translation: CASSSPLSTGGEDEQFF. J is TRBJ2-1 and V is TRBV7-9; TRBD1 matches at 8 bases. This CDR3 contains 17 residues. Germline CDR1 reads SEHNR; CDR2 reads FQNEAQ (reference sequence). V was clipped by 4 bases and J by 8 bases; unmatched bases: 16.

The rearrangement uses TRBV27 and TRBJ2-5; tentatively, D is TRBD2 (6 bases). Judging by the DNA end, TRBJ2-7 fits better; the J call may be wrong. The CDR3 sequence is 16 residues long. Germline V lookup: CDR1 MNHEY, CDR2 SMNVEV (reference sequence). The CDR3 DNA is TGTGCCAGCAGTCTCCAAGGTATTAGCGGTTCCTACGAGCAGTACTTC. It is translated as CASSLQGISGSYEQYF.

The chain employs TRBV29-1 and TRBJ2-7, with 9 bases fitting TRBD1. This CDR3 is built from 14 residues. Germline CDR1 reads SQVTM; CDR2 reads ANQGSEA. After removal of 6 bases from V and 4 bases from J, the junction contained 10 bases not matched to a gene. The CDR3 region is CSVPGTGLFYEQYF. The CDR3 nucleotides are TGCAGCGTCCCCGGGACAGGGTTGTTTTACGAGCAGTACTTC.

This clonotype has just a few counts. DNA for the CDR3: TGTGCCAGCAGTTACCAGGCAGATACGCAGTATTTT. It yields the protein CASSYQADTQYF. The rearrangement uses TRBV14 and TRBJ2-3; D ambiguous. Per germline, CDR1 SGHDN and CDR2 FVKESK. V lost 6 bases to trimming and J lost 4 bases, with 8 bases between them. This CDR3 is 12 amino acids long.

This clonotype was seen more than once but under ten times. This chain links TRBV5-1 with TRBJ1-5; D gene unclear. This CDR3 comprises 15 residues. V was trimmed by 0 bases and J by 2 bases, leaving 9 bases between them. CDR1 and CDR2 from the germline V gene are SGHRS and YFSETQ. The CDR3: CASSLDSGGNQPQHF. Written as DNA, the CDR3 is TGCGCCAGCAGCTTGGACTCGGGAGGCAATCAGCCCCAGCATTTT.

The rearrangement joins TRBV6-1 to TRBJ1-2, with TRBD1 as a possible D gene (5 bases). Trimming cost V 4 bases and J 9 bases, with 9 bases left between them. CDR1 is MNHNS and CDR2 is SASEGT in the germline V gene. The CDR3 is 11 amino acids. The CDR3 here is CASSADSSYTF. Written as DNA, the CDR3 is TGTGCCAGCAGTGCCGACAGCAGCTACACCTTC.

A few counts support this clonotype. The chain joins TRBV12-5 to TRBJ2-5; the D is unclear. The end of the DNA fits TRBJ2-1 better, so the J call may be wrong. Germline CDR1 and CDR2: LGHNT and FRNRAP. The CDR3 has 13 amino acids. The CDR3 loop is CASGAGWGNEQFF. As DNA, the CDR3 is TGTGCTAGTGGCGCAGGTTGGGGAAATGAGCAGTTCTTC.

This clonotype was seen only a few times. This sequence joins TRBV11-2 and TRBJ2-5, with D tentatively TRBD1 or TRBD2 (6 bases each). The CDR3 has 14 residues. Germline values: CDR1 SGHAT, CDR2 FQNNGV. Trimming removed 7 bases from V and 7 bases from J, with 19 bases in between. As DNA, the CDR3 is TGTGCCAGCAACCATATAGGGGGGAGAGGGACCCAGTACTTC. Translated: CASNHIGGRGTQYF.